This T cell receptor (beta chain) comes out of a study of shared clonotypes between healthy human individuals. Findings and limits, study-wide: Collection of samples was limited to blood; tissue repertoires likely differ.

A note on this clone: What it recognizes is unknown.

This CDR3 comprises 16 residues. V was cut by 4 bases and J by 1 base, with 15 bases left in between. CDR1 is LGHNA, CDR2 YNFKEQ, per germline. Libraries were prepared by immunoSEQ multiplex PCR; TCRdb keeps only in-frame clonotypes and omits some of them. Found here are over 400,000 clones, roughly 80% of them singletons; the top ten hold roughly 13%. All of the donors resided in Nashville, Tennessee, and each was a Caucasian adult. The TCR originated in a woman in her thirties or forties in good health. Some clones in this sample may be carry-over from other donors' samples. Sequenced: PBMCs. The chain has TRBV4-2 and TRBJ2-3, with D maybe TRBD2 (6 bases). CDR3 DNA sequence: TGTGCCAGCAGCCGGGACTCAGATTCTGGCACAGATACGCAGTATTTT. Protein sequence: CASSRDSDSGTDTQYF.